A selection of T cell receptor beta chains follows, all from one sample in a study of T cell repertoires in cytomegalovirus infection. One entry per CDR3 protein results from TCRdb running MiXCR on the reads. The sample shows over 200,000 distinct CDR3 sequences, approximately 15% of them seen only once. What was sequenced was PBMCs. All receptors derive from a human donor in good health (CMV status not recorded). Some clones in this sample may be carry-over from other donors' samples. The CDR3 runs from the conserved cysteine through the conserved F or W. A D gene is named only where the DNA matches it firmly. For some rows the clone size is stated as once, few or many, or as a class when expanded; others skip it.

.,TRBJ2-7,TRBV20-1,few,TGCAGTGCTAGAGATGCGAGACGGGGGAGCATTTACGAGCAGTACTTC,CSARDARRGSIYEQYF
.,TRBJ1-1,TRBV4-1,.,TGCGCCAGCAGCCCCCGGGATCTATCTACTGAAGCTTTCTTT,CASSPRDLSTEAFF
.,TRBJ1-6,TRBV7-2,.,TGTGCCAGCAGCTTTCGGAACTATAATTCACCCCTCCACTTT,CASSFRNYNSPLHF
.,TRBJ2-5,TRBV28,.,TGTGCCAGCAGTTTTTCTGACGGACAAGAGACCCAGTACTTC,CASSFSDGQETQYF
.,TRBJ1-3,TRBV5-6,few,TGTGCCAGCAGCTTCCTGACAGGAGACTCTGGAAACACCATATATTTT,CASSFLTGDSGNTIYF
.,TRBJ2-1,TRBV20-1,few,TGCAGTGCCTCCAAGCGGAACTACAATGAGCAGTTCTTC,CSASKRNYNEQFF
.,TRBJ1-4,TRBV4-3,few,TGCGCCAGCAGCCAAGGCGGGAGTGGAAAACTGTTTTTT,CASSQGGSGKLFF
TRBD1,TRBJ2-7,TRBV7-8,many,TGTGCCAGCAGCCAGAGGACAGGGGGTCGCGAGCAGTACTTC,CASSQRTGGREQYF
.,TRBJ2-2,TRBV7-2,many,TGTGCCAGCAGCTTAGCTGGATCGAACACCGGGGAGCTGTTTTTT,CASSLAGSNTGELFF
.,TRBJ1-1,TRBV19,.,TGTGCCAGTAGATTTAGCGCTGAAGCTTTCTTT,CASRFSAEAFF
TRBD1,TRBJ1-2,TRBV7-9,.,TGTGCCAGCAGCGCTACAGGGGGCGGAGAAGGCTACACCTTC,CASSATGGGEGYTF
.,TRBJ1-5,TRBV7-2,many,TGTGCCAGCAGCTTAGCAGGGGTGACTGTTCAGCCCCAGCATTTT,CASSLAGVTVQPQHF
TRBD2,TRBJ2-5,TRBV7-3,few,TGTGCCAGCAGCCCCGGACTAGCGGGAGCGGGCGAGACCCAGTACTTC,CASSPGLAGAGETQYF
.,TRBJ1-4,TRBV28,few,TGTGCCAGCAGTTTACCCGGGGCAACTAATGAAAAACTGTTTTTT,CASSLPGATNEKLFF
.,TRBJ2-1,TRBV6-4,.,TGTGCCAGCAGGCCCGATGGGGGGAGAGGGGGTAATGAGCAGTTCTTC,CASRPDGGRGGNEQFF
.,TRBJ1-3,TRBV28,many,TGTGCCAGCAGAACCGGGATCTCTGGAAACACCATATATTTT,CASRTGISGNTIYF
.,TRBJ1-6,TRBV7-4,once,TGTGCCAGCAGCCTTCAACAGGATAAGAATTCACCCCTCCACTTT,CASSLQQDKNSPLHF
.,TRBJ2-7,TRBV5-8,many,TGTGCCAGCAGCTGGCTTTCCGTCCGGACGTTGGAGCAGTACTTC,CASSWLSVRTLEQYF
TRBD1,TRBJ1-4,TRBV28,many,TGTGCCAGTATTGGGGGACAGGGTGGTGAAAAACTGTTTTTT,CASIGGQGGEKLFF
.,TRBJ2-7,TRBV2,.,TGTGCCAGCAGTGGATACTACGAGCAGTACTTC,CASSGYYEQYF
.,TRBJ2-3,TRBV28,many,TGTGCCAGCAGTTTAAAAAGCCCAGATACGCAGTATTTT,CASSLKSPDTQYF
.,TRBJ1-6,TRBV5-4,.,TGTGCCAGCAGCAAGGGACTAAATGATAATTCACCCCTCCACTTT,CASSKGLNDNSPLHF
.,TRBJ1-2,TRBV7-2,many,TGTGCCAGCAGCTTCGCGTCCCTCTATGGCTACTCCTTC,CASSFASLYGYSF
TRBD2,TRBJ2-5,TRBV2,many,TGTGCCAGCAGTGAAGTCGCGGCTAGCGGGGGGGATATCCAAGAGACCCAGTACTTC,CASSEVAASGGDIQETQYF
.,TRBJ1-6,TRBV20-1,many,TGCAGTGCTAGACTGGGAGTAGGTTCACCCCTCCACTTT,CSARLGVGSPLHF
TRBD1,TRBJ1-2,TRBV10-3,.,TGTGCCACCCCTAAGCCGGGACAGGGGAACTATGGCTACACCTTC,CATPKPGQGNYGYTF
.,TRBJ2-2,TRBV3-1,.,TGTGCCAGCAGCCAAGCCCCTACACGCGGGGAGCTGTTTTTT,CASSQAPTRGELFF
TRBD1,TRBJ2-2,TRBV24-1,.,TGTGCCACCAGTGATGTGACAGGGGTAGCCACCGGGGAGCTGTTTTTT,CATSDVTGVATGELFF
.,TRBJ2-1,TRBV4-1,many,TGCGCCAGCAGCCAAGTTCGACGGATCAATGAGCAGTTCTTC,CASSQVRRINEQFF
.,TRBJ1-1,TRBV14,.,TGTGCCAGCAGCCAAATAAGGATGCCGGGTGAAGCTTTCTTT,CASSQIRMPGEAFF
TRBD1,TRBJ1-2,TRBV10-3,.,TGTGCCATCAGTACCGACAGGGGCATGTTGGGCGGCTACACCTTC,CAISTDRGMLGGYTF
.,TRBJ2-7,TRBV28,many,TGTGCCAGCAGACCTGGACCCCGAGCGTACGAGCAGTACTTC,CASRPGPRAYEQYF
TRBD1,TRBJ2-3,TRBV20-1,.,TGCAGTGCTAGCCGACAGGGGGTTACAGATACGCAGTATTTT,CSASRQGVTDTQYF
.,TRBJ2-3,TRBV28,.,TGTGCCAGCAGTCGAACCTACACAGATACGCAGTATTTT,CASSRTYTDTQYF
.,TRBJ1-2,TRBV29-1,few,TGCAGCTCCGTTGGTGGGGGCGGATATGGCTACACCTTC,CSSVGGGGYGYTF
.,TRBJ2-2,TRBV6-1,.,TGTGCCAGCACCCCTTATATAGGGCGAAACACCGGGGAGCTGTTTTTT,CASTPYIGRNTGELFF
.,TRBJ1-6,TRBV7-9,.,TGTGCCAGCAGCTTAACTGTTGGGAGCTCCTATAATTCACCCCTCCACTTT,CASSLTVGSSYNSPLHF
.,TRBJ2-1,TRBV19,.,TGTGCCAGTAGTATACGAGAGGGTTCCTACAATGAGCAGTTCTTC,CASSIREGSYNEQFF
.,TRBJ1-1,TRBV10-1,few,TGCGCCACCTCCTCATCAAGGGGGGGCACTGAAGCTTTCTTT,CATSSSRGGTEAFF
TRBD1,TRBJ2-7,TRBV12-3/TRBV12-4,many,TGTGCCAGCAAAAGCTCGGGACAGGCACGTCGAAAGGAGCAGTACTTC,CASKSSGQARRKEQYF
TRBD1,TRBJ2-7,TRBV7-9,many,TGTGCCAGCAGCACAGGGGTTTACGAGCAGTACTTC,CASSTGVYEQYF
.,TRBJ1-4,TRBV29-1,.,TGCAGCGGCCAGGGGTCGGATGAAAAACTGTTTTTT,CSGQGSDEKLFF
.,TRBJ1-1,TRBV12-5,few,TGTGCTAGTGCCCGGGAGGGGAACACTGAAGCTTTCTTT,CASAREGNTEAFF
TRBD2,TRBJ2-6,TRBV2,.,TGTGCCAGCAGTGGAGGGAGGGCTGGGGCCAACGTCCTGACTTTC,CASSGGRAGANVLTF
.,TRBJ1-5,TRBV29-1,few,TGCAGCGTTGAAGAGTCGGGGGGCAATCAGCCCCAGCATTTT,CSVEESGGNQPQHF
.,TRBJ2-7,TRBV28,few,TGTGCCAGCAGTTTTAACAGGATCTACTTGGACTACGAGCAGTACTTC,CASSFNRIYLDYEQYF
TRBD2,TRBJ2-3,TRBV5-4,.,TGTGCCAGCAGCTACGGGAGGGCCTTGAATTTT,CASSYGRALNF
.,TRBJ2-5,TRBV20-1,.,TGCAGTTCCTCCCCGGAGACCCAGTACTTC,CSSSPETQYF
TRBD1,TRBJ1-5,TRBV28,few,TGTGCCAGCAGTACCCAAAGATCGGGACAGTTGGAAGAGCCCCAGCATTTT,CASSTQRSGQLEEPQHF
.,TRBJ1-1,TRBV5-1,many,TGCGCCAGCAGCTTCCAGGGGTCGAACACTGAAGCTTTCTTT,CASSFQGSNTEAFF
.,TRBJ1-1,TRBV7-2,.,TGTGCCAGCAGCTGGGGACGGGGGAGCACTGAAGCTTTCTTT,CASSWGRGSTEAFF
TRBD2,TRBJ2-1,TRBV7-2,many,TGTGCCAGCAGCTTTCCCCAAAGCGGGGGCCGTCACAATGAGCAGTTCTTC,CASSFPQSGGRHNEQFF
.,TRBJ2-7,TRBV7-9,many,TGTGCCAGCAGCCCACTTGCCTACGAGCAGTACTTC,CASSPLAYEQYF
TRBD1,TRBJ1-1,TRBV12-5,few,TGTGCCGCATTGGACAGGGGGACAAACACTGAAGCTTTCTTT,CAALDRGTNTEAFF
.,TRBJ1-5,TRBV20-1,.,TGCAGTGCTGGACGGAATAGCAATCAGCCCCAGCATTTT,CSAGRNSNQPQHF